This T cell receptor beta chain was captured in a study of blood T cell repertoires in COVID-19. Study-wide context: Samples representing acute and convalescent COVID-19 were sourced from the United States, Italy and Spain. In each case, the material was cDNA or gDNA derived from T cells, B-cell-depleted T cells, or PBMCs.

As originally analysed: Nucleated cell number was recorded as an estimate derived from reference gene primer amplification. Profiling relied on immunoSEQ multiplex PCR, and the TCRdb table lists in-frame clones only, not all of them. Clone size and the V and J calls come from that table; the DNA yielded D and trimming. This sample carries 250,000 to 350,000 clones, 65% to 85% of them seen once, and the ten largest clones take 1.4% to 1.5%. This CDR3 is 15 amino acids long. Germline V gives CDR1 LGHDT, CDR2 YNNKEL (reference sequence). V lost 4 bases to trimming and J lost 10 bases; unmatched junction nucleotides: 12.

V and J are TRBV3-1 (or the pseudogene TRBV3-2) and TRBJ1-4; TRBD1 agrees at 7 bases. Input material: peripheral blood. The clonotype originates from a human donor with COVID-19, enrolled during active disease. The donor label of this sample is uncertain. The CDR3 region has the DNA TGTGCCAGCAGCCTTGGGACAGCCTTGGGGGTAAAACTGTTTTTT. It yields the protein CASSLGTALGVKLFF.